This TCR beta chain was sequenced for a study of cytomegalovirus exposure and HLA in healthy donors. Broader study findings: In a later analysis, TCR beta V- and J-gene trimming showed a link to a missense DCLRE1C variant. Roughly uniform depth of sequencing across donors was assumed in presence/absence analyses.

In regard to this clone: Its antigen is not identified.

60 Vbeta and 13 Jbeta primers were used in PCR. Clones were sequenced by immunoSEQ multiplex PCR, and TCRdb holds only the in-frame ones, with some missing. The sample carries 150,000 to 200,000 clones, about 81% recorded once. Sequencing was carried out using PBMCs. This receptor was obtained from a man between 35 and 55 years old in good health and CMV-seronegative.

This chain's CDR3 is CASSPGLAAYNEQFF. The CDR3 DNA follows: TGTGCCAGCAGCCCAGGACTAGCGGCGTACAATGAGCAGTTCTTC. The chain recombines TRBV7-3 with TRBJ2-1; 10 nucleotides agree with TRBD2. Looked up from germline, CDR1 is SGHTA and CDR2 is FQGTGA. J gave up 4 bases and V 5 bases, and 5 bases lay outside the gene matches. This CDR3 is 15 amino acids long.